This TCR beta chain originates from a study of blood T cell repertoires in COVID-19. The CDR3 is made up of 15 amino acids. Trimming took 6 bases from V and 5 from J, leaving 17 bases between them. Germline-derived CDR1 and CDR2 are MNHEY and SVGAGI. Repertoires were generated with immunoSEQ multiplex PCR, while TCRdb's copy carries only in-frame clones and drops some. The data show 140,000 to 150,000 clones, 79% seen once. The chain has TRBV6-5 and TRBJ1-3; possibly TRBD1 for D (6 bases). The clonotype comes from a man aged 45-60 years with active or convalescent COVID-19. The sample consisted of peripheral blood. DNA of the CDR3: TGTGCCAGCAGCGACGGGGGGGCGCCAAGAAACACCATATATTTT. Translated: CASSDGGAPRNTIYF.